The clone carrying this TCR beta chain came up once. Its antigen is not identified. The record originates from a study of cytomegalovirus exposure and HLA in healthy donors. Study-level background: T cells numbering about 180 million yielded roughly 120 million unique TCR beta sequences in an earlier analysis. Study-level points and caveats: Most of the CMV-associated TCR beta chains (in a later analysis) appeared to be HLA-restricted.

The study sampled nominally healthy donors, though unrecorded immune exposures were likely. 60 Vbeta and 13 Jbeta primers were used in PCR. Here immunoSEQ multiplex PCR was the method, and the copy in TCRdb shows in-frame clones only, minus some. The table records roughly 120,000 clones, approximately 71% of them present only once. The sequenced material came from PBMCs. The sequence was collected from a woman in her seventies in good health and CMV-seropositive.

DNA of the CDR3: TGTGCCAGTAGTATAGTGGCTGGGACAGTAGGTAACGGCTACACCTTC. It translates to CASSIVAGTVGNGYTF. V usage is TRBV19 and J usage is TRBJ1-2, with TRBD1 identical over 7 bases. V shed 1 base and J 8 bases; nucleotides not matched to a gene: 13. The CDR3 totals 16 residues. Germline V CDR1 and CDR2: LNHDA, SQIVND (reference sequence).